These 28 T cell receptor beta chains originate from one sample sequenced in a study of T cell responses to AZD1222 COVID-19 vaccine. The method was immunoSEQ multiplex PCR; TCRdb's version includes in-frame clones alone and lacks a portion of them. Of about 120,000 clones listed, over 80% are singletons. Sequenced here: peripheral blood, sampled on day 0 of AZD1222 vaccination. The origin of the receptors is an adult in good health.

The rearrangement links TRBV29-1 to TRBJ2-3; possible D gene TRBD2, 5 bases. CDR1 is SQVTM and CDR2 is ANQGSEA in the germline V gene. The CDR3 loop spans 15 amino acids. Trimming removed 1 base at V and 1 base at J, with 12 bases between. Written as DNA, the CDR3 is TGCAGCGTTGAAGGGCTCATACTAGGCACAGATACGCAGTATTTT. Translation: CSVEGLILGTDTQYF.

This clone was found once. V usage is TRBV7-2 and J usage is TRBJ1-2; D is uncertain. The CDR3 is made up of 14 amino acids. Trimming removed 3 bases from V and 5 bases from J, with 13 bases in between. CDR1 and CDR2 from the germline V gene are SGHTA and FQGNSA. This CDR3 reads CASSFFGDPYGYTF. CDR3 bases: TGTGCCAGCAGCTTCTTTGGGGATCCTTATGGCTACACCTTC. Based on the CDR3 plus reference TRBV7-2 and TRBJ1-2, the full variable domain is GAGVSQSPSNKVTEKGKDVELRCDPISGHTALYWYRQSLGQGLEFLIYFQGNSAPDKSGLPSDRFSAERTGGSVSTLTIQRTQQEDSAVYLCASSFFGDPYGYTFGSGTRLTVV.

This clone showed up just a few times. The chain is built from TRBV11-3 and TRBJ2-3; the D gene could be TRBD1 or TRBD2 (5 bases each). The V gene's germline CDR1 is SGHNT and CDR2 YENEEA. CDR3 length: 14 residues. With 5 bases removed from V and 2 bases from J, the gap between germline ends came to 11 bases. CDR3 residues: CASSPPGATDTQYF. For the CDR3, the DNA is TGTGCCAGCAGCCCTCCCGGGGCCACAGATACGCAGTATTTT. The full variable domain, its missing parts supplied by reference TRBV11-3 and TRBJ2-3, is EAGVVQSPRYKIIEKKQPVAFWCNPISGHNTLYWYLQNLGQGPELLIRYENEEAVDDSQLPKDRFSAERLKGVDSTLKIQPAELGDSAVYLCASSPPGATDTQYFGPGTRLTVL.

The chain is built from TRBV29-1 and TRBJ2-3, with D hard to call. V was clipped by 7 bases and J by 4 bases, with 6 bases between them. There are 10 residues in the CDR3. Germline CDR1 is SQVTM and CDR2 is ANQGSEA. CDR3 sequence (DNA): TGCAGCGGTTTAGCAGATACGCAGTATTTT. It specifies CSGLADTQYF.

The CDR3 DNA is TGTGCCAGCAGAGGTCAGGGGGACACCGGGGAGCTGTTTTTT. It translates to CASRGQGDTGELFF. The J gene is TRBJ2-2, the V gene TRBV6-4; 7 nucleotides line up with TRBD1. J gave up 3 bases and V 6 bases, and 4 bases lay outside the gene matches. CDR3 length: 14 amino acids. Germline V lookup: CDR1 MRHNA, CDR2 SNTAGT.

This clone turned up a few times. The chain links TRBV7-9 to TRBJ2-2, with D tentatively TRBD2 (6 bases). The CDR3 extends over 16 amino acids. The germline V and J ends were trimmed by 3 bases and 1 base, with 12 bases remaining between them. Germline CDR1 is SEHNR and CDR2 is FQNEAQ (reference sequence). This CDR3 reads CASSFPVSGNTGELFF. DNA for the CDR3: TGTGCCAGCAGCTTCCCGGTTAGCGGGAACACCGGGGAGCTGTTTTTT.

This chain connects TRBV6-5 to TRBJ1-2; D gene uncertain. The V gene lost 0 bases and the J gene lost 3 bases, with 14 bases spanning the gap. Germline V gene data show CDR1 as MNHEY and CDR2 as SVGAGI. The CDR3 has 16 amino acids. CDR3 loop: CASSYSTLWADYGYTF. DNA of the CDR3: TGTGCCAGCAGTTACTCGACACTATGGGCCGACTATGGCTACACCTTC.

The chain couples TRBV4-3 to TRBJ1-2, with a tentative D call TRBD1 (6 bases). V was shortened by 3 bases and J by 4 bases, with 15 bases between the two germline ends. CDR1 and CDR2 from the germline V gene are LGHNA and YSLEER. This CDR3 contains 15 residues. The CDR3 nucleotides are TGCGCCAGCAGCCAGGGACACGGCGGTCTCTATGGCTACACCTTC. Translated, it gives CASSQGHGGLYGYTF.

V gene TRBV28 combines with J gene TRBJ2-1; D gene uncertain. This CDR3 is 13 amino acids long. The germline CDR1 and CDR2 sequences are MDHEN and SYDVKM. Trimming stripped 6 bases from V and 1 base from J, with 7 bases between. In DNA form, the CDR3 reads TGTGCCAGCAGCCTAGATTCCTACAATGAGCAGTTCTTC. Translating it yields CASSLDSYNEQFF.

J is TRBJ2-1 and V is TRBV6-5; D is perhaps TRBD1 or TRBD2 (5 bases each). The CDR3 extends over 15 amino acids. The germline V gene encodes CDR1 MNHEY and CDR2 SVGAGI. The V end was cut by 6 bases, the J end by 2 bases, with 14 bases between. CDR3 residues: CASRSLGDPYNEQFF. The CDR3 nucleotides are TGTGCCAGCAGGTCCTTAGGGGACCCCTACAATGAGCAGTTCTTC.

In regard to this clone: The same CDR3 arises from other DNA sequences in this sample as well. CDR3 sequence: CASSLTGDYGYTF. DNA of the CDR3: TGTGCCAGCAGCTTGACAGGGGACTATGGCTACACCTTC. The chain combines TRBV12-3 or TRBV12-4 with TRBJ1-2; 8 bases line up with TRBD1. This CDR3 is built from 13 residues. The V gene end was trimmed by 6 bases and the J gene end by 3 bases; junction bases not matched to a gene: 3.

Only a few counts were recorded for this clone. The rearrangement joins TRBV28 to TRBJ2-2, with a possible D match to TRBD1 (6 bases). Per germline, CDR1 MDHEN and CDR2 SYDVKM. The CDR3 spans 16 residues. V gave up 6 bases and J gave up 0 bases, with 14 bases separating them. The CDR3 here is CASRTGQFANTGELFF. The DNA for the CDR3 is TGTGCCAGCAGAACCGGACAGTTCGCGAACACCGGGGAGCTGTTTTTT.

This rearrangement joins TRBV6-2 or TRBV6-3 to TRBJ1-4, with D tentatively TRBD1 (5 bases). The CDR3 contains 16 residues. V lost 6 bases, J lost 4 bases, and 18 bases lay in between. The germline V gene encodes CDR1 MNHEY and CDR2 SVGEGT. Here the CDR3 DNA reads TGTGCCAGCAGCCCCCAGGGAGCAGGACGTAATGAAAAACTGTTTTTT. Translating gives CASSPQGAGRNEKLFF.

The rearrangement uses TRBV29-1 and TRBJ1-4; tentatively, D is TRBD1 (5 bases). Germline V gives CDR1 SQVTM, CDR2 ANQGSEA. Trimming pared 0 bases from V and 5 bases from J, leaving 13 bases between. The CDR3 spans 15 residues. The CDR3 is CSVEDMGDLNEKLFF. CDR3 nucleotide sequence: TGCAGCGTTGAAGATATGGGGGATCTCAATGAAAAACTGTTTTTT.

This rearrangement joins TRBV10-2 to TRBJ2-7; maybe TRBD2 (5 bases). This CDR3 region has 15 residues. V was clipped by 6 bases and J by 3 bases, with 18 bases between them. Per germline, CDR1 WSHSY and CDR2 SAAADI. CDR3 in amino acids: CASRLGWGANYEQYF. Here the CDR3 DNA reads TGCGCCAGCAGGCTTGGGTGGGGAGCTAACTACGAGCAGTACTTC.

The CDR3 nucleotides are TGCGCCAGCAGCTTGGCCAAGGGGGCTGGCTATGGCTACACCTTC. Its translation: CASSLAKGAGYGYTF. This sequence joins TRBV5-1 and TRBJ1-2, with 7 bases aligning to TRBD1. V lost 0 bases and J lost 4; bases outside the gene matches: 6. CDR1 is SGHRS and CDR2 is YFSETQ in the germline V gene. The CDR3 runs to 15 residues. Full variable domain (outside the CDR3, taken from reference TRBV5-1 and TRBJ1-2): KAGVTQTPRYLIKTRGQQVTLSCSPISGHRSVSWYQQTPGQGLQFLFEYFSETQRNKGNFPGRFSGRQFSNSRSEMNVSTLELGDSALYLCASSLAKGAGYGYTFGSGTRLTVV.

This chain joins TRBV5-1 and TRBJ2-2; D not certain. The CDR3 is made up of 16 amino acids. The V end was cut by 0 bases, the J end by 0 bases, with 9 bases between. In germline, CDR1 is SGHRS, CDR2 YFSETQ. CDR3 loop: CASSLGLGTNTGELFF. The CDR3, as DNA: TGCGCCAGCAGCTTGGGACTGGGCACGAACACCGGGGAGCTGTTTTTT.

The rearrangement links TRBV5-4 to TRBJ2-2; 7 bases align to TRBD1. The CDR3 totals 17 residues. CDR1 and CDR2 from the germline V gene are SGHNT and YYREEE (reference sequence). V was clipped by 3 bases and J by 0 bases; unmatched bases: 8. CDR3 DNA sequence: TGTGCCAGCAGCTCCGGGACAGAGGTTTCGAACACCGGGGAGCTGTTTTTT. This gives the protein CASSSGTEVSNTGELFF.

This clone was observed once. The rearrangement links TRBV19 to TRBJ1-2; 9 bases line up with TRBD1. CDR1 is LNHDA and CDR2 is SQIVND in the germline V gene (reference sequence). J was trimmed by 7 bases and V by 6 bases; bases with no gene match: 9. The CDR3 has 14 residues. The CDR3 reads CASSPGQGMSGYTF. CDR3 nucleotide sequence: TGTGCCAGTAGCCCGGGACAGGGAATGAGTGGCTACACCTTC.

For the CDR3, the DNA is TGTGCCAGCAGCAAGGTGGGCACTGAAGCTTTCTTT. It encodes CASSKVGTEAFF. V and J are TRBV9 and TRBJ1-1; unclear D gene. V shed 4 bases and J shed 4 bases, with 8 bases lying between them. Germline CDR1 is SGDLS and CDR2 is YYNGEE. CDR3 length equals 12 residues.

The chain joins TRBV19 to TRBJ2-5; D perhaps matches TRBD2 (5 bases). Germline assignment: CDR1 LNHDA and CDR2 SQIVND (reference sequence). V shed 5 bases and J shed 3 bases, with 13 bases lying between them. This CDR3 has 14 amino acids. DNA for the CDR3: TGTGCCAGTAGTTCACTAGGGCAGGAAGAGACCCAGTACTTC. Its translation: CASSSLGQEETQYF.

This chain links TRBV28 with TRBJ1-2, with 7 bases that match TRBD1. CDR3 length: 15 amino acids. CDR1 and CDR2 (germline): MDHEN, SYDVKM. The ends lost 6 bases at V and 1 base at J; junction bases unmatched: 8. CDR3 DNA: TGTGCCAGCAGCCATTCGGACAGGTTTAACTATGGCTACACCTTC. Its translation is CASSHSDRFNYGYTF.

The V call is TRBV15, the J call TRBJ2-1, with no clear D. The CDR3 runs 14 residues. Trimming removed 0 bases from V and 8 bases from J, with 11 bases in between. Germline V gene lookup returns CDR1 LNHNV and CDR2 YYDKDF (reference sequence). The CDR3 coding sequence is TGTGCCACCAGCAGAGACCTTCTGAGTGATGAGCAGTTCTTC. Residues: CATSRDLLSDEQFF. Full variable domain (missing parts from reference TRBV15 and TRBJ2-1): DAMVIQNPRYQVTQFGKPVTLSCSQTLNHNVMYWYQQKSSQAPKLLFHYYDKDFNNEADTPDNFQSRRPNTSFCFLDIRSPGLGDTAMYLCATSRDLLSDEQFFGPGTRLTVL.

This sequence joins TRBV7-9 and TRBJ2-7, with TRBD1 matching over 12 bases. Germline CDR1 reads SEHNR; CDR2 reads FQNEAQ (reference sequence). There are 16 residues in the CDR3. The ends lost 0 bases at V and 4 bases at J; junction bases unmatched: 4. Here the CDR3 DNA reads TGTGCCAGCAGCTTAGCGGGGACAGGGGGCGGATACGAGCAGTACTTC. Encoded protein: CASSLAGTGGGYEQYF.

The chain carries TRBV28 and TRBJ1-3; no firm D call. Deletions cut 7 bases from V and 3 bases from J, with 13 bases between. There are 14 residues in the CDR3. Per germline, CDR1 MDHEN and CDR2 SYDVKM. The CDR3 is CASNSPVVGNTIYF. In DNA form, the CDR3 reads TGTGCCAGCAACTCCCCAGTGGTTGGAAACACCATATATTTT.

The genes are TRBV4-1 and TRBJ2-2, with D uncertain. Trimming stripped 1 base from V and 2 bases from J, with 8 bases between. CDR1 and CDR2 (germline): MGHRA, YSYEKL. This CDR3 spans 15 amino acids. CDR3: CASSQVTGNTGELFF. The DNA of the CDR3 is TGCGCCAGCAGCCAAGTTACCGGAAACACCGGGGAGCTGTTTTTT.

The V gene is TRBV18, the J gene TRBJ2-7, with 9 bases identical to TRBD1. The CDR3 contains 14 residues. Germline V gene lookup returns CDR1 KGHSH and CDR2 LQKENI. V shed 6 bases and J 3 bases; nucleotides not matched to a gene: 6. Written as DNA, the CDR3 is TGTGCCAGCTCCTCCGGGACAGGGATCTACGAGCAGTACTTC. Translating gives CASSSGTGIYEQYF.

This chain links TRBV27 with TRBJ1-1, with D perhaps matching TRBD1 (5 bases). CDR1 and CDR2 from the germline V gene are MNHEY and SMNVEV (reference sequence). Trimming pared 4 bases from V and 5 bases from J, leaving 11 bases between. This CDR3 is 13 amino acids long. This chain's CDR3 is CASSSSGQTEAFF. CDR3 DNA sequence: TGTGCCAGCAGTTCATCAGGGCAGACTGAAGCTTTCTTT.